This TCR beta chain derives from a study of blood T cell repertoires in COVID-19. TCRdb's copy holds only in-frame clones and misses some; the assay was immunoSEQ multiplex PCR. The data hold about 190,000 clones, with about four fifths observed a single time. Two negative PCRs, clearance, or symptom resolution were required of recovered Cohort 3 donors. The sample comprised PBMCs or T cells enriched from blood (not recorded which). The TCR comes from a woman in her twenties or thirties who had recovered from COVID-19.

CDR3 nucleotide sequence: TGTGCCAGCAGCTTGACAGGGGGCTTGAACACCATATATTTT. This gives the protein CASSLTGGLNTIYF. The V gene is TRBV7-9, the J gene TRBJ1-3, with 10 bases fitting TRBD1. With V trimmed by 3 bases and J by 7 bases, 3 bases remained unmatched. Germline loops: CDR1 SEHNR, CDR2 FQNEAQ (reference sequence). The CDR3 is made up of 14 amino acids.